Below are 23 T cell receptor beta chains sequenced from a single sample in a study of read filtering for tumor transcriptome and immune sequencing. From approximately 430 ng of RNA, a library with molecular barcoded alpha/delta and beta/gamma adaptors was made. TCRdb processed the reads anew with MiXCR; each CDR3 protein has one entry. The sample lists about 47,000 distinct CDR3 sequences; approximately 12% were seen once. Sequenced sample: a population of CD138-negative cells sorted from bone marrow. These receptors were taken from a donor aged 40 or older with multiple myeloma.

This clonotype was seen at least ten times. The CDR3 spells CASSSRGNTEAFF. The CDR3 coding sequence is TGTGCCAGCAGCAGCAGGGGGAACACTGAAGCTTTCTTT. The chain carries TRBV13 and TRBJ1-1; D is perhaps TRBD1 (6 bases). The ends were cut back, 5 bases at V and 1 base at J, with 8 bases in the middle. The CDR3 loop spans 13 amino acids. Germline lookup yields CDR1 PRHDT and CDR2 FYEKMQ (reference sequence).

This clonotype was seen ten or more times. This chain uses TRBV7-9 with TRBJ2-3; no reliable D call. Germline lookup yields CDR1 SEHNR and CDR2 FQNEAQ (reference sequence). The CDR3 covers 12 residues. The V end was cut by 5 bases, the J end by 5 bases, with 8 bases between. The CDR3 DNA sequence: TGTGCCAGCAGCCAATGGAGAGATACGCAGTATTTT. It is translated as CASSQWRDTQYF.

This clonotype occurred many times. The chain recombines TRBV5-1 with TRBJ2-1; 9 bases are a match to TRBD1. CDR1 SGHRS and CDR2 YFSETQ come from the germline V gene. This CDR3 spans 17 amino acids. The V gene end was trimmed by 6 bases and the J gene end by 2 bases; junction bases not matched to a gene: 12. The CDR3 loop reads CASNLVTGTGTYNEQFF. The CDR3 DNA sequence: TGCGCCAGCAACCTTGTAACCGGGACAGGGACCTACAATGAGCAGTTCTTC. Supplemented by reference TRBV5-1 and TRBJ2-1, the full variable domain reads KAGVTQTPRYLIKTRGQQVTLSCSPISGHRSVSWYQQTPGQGLQFLFEYFSETQRNKGNFPGRFSGRQFSNSRSEMNVSTLELGDSALYLCASNLVTGTGTYNEQFFGPGTRLTVL.

This clonotype was detected ten times or more. The chain recombines TRBV6-5 with TRBJ2-2; a weak D match, TRBD2 (6 bases). The germline V gene has CDR1 MNHEY and CDR2 SVGAGI. This CDR3 is 15 amino acids long. V was clipped by 6 bases and J by 7 bases, with 18 bases between them. The CDR3 loop reads CASSPPGSVGGELFF. The CDR3 DNA sequence: TGTGCCAGCAGCCCACCCGGGAGCGTTGGCGGGGAGCTGTTTTTT.

This clonotype came up many times. The chain joins TRBV7-9 to TRBJ1-1; 8 bases fit TRBD1. There are 15 residues in the CDR3. From germline, CDR1 is SEHNR and CDR2 FQNEAQ (reference sequence). Germline trimming cut 1 base from V and 7 bases from J; bases unmatched to any gene: 8. The CDR3 loop is CASSLGSGGYGEAFF. The CDR3 DNA sequence: TGTGCCAGCAGCTTAGGGTCAGGGGGCTACGGTGAAGCTTTCTTT.

A remark on this clonotype: The junction shows a germline mismatch at one end, possibly a read error. The J gene is TRBJ2-5, the V gene TRBV4-2; maybe TRBD1 (5 bases). Germline V gives CDR1 LGHNA, CDR2 YNFKEQ. The CDR3 has 13 amino acids. CDR3 in DNA: TGTGCCAGCAGAGTAGGGGTGACGAAGACCCGGTACTTC. Amino acids: CASRVGVTKTRYF.

Many counts were recorded for this clonotype. CDR3 coding DNA: TGTGCCAGCACCCCGGGACAGGCGAGGAACACTGAAGCTTTCTTT. Its protein is CASTPGQARNTEAFF. The chain employs TRBV27 and TRBJ1-1, with 8 bases aligning to TRBD1. The germline V gene encodes CDR1 MNHEY and CDR2 SMNVEV (reference sequence). With 7 bases clipped from V and 1 base from J, the junction kept 8 bases outside the gene matches. This CDR3 comprises 15 residues.

There are many counts of this clonotype. This chain uses TRBV3-1 with TRBJ2-5, with D possibly matching TRBD1 (5 bases). Trimming cost V 4 bases and J 3 bases, with 12 bases left between them. The CDR3 covers 14 residues. Germline loops: CDR1 LGHDT, CDR2 YNNKEL (reference sequence). CDR3 residues: CASSRTGPKETQYF. The CDR3 bases are TGTGCCAGCAGCCGAACAGGCCCTAAAGAGACCCAGTACTTC.

Within the sample, this clonotype is medium-sized. The V and J genes are TRBV27 and TRBJ2-1, with 7 bases matching TRBD2. Germline V CDR1 and CDR2: MNHEY, SMNVEV (reference sequence). V gave up 6 bases and J gave up 0 bases; unmatched junction bases: 2. CDR3 length equals 14 residues. The CDR3 bases are TGTGCCAGCAGGGGCGGGAGCTCCTACAATGAGCAGTTCTTC. Translated: CASRGGSSYNEQFF.

There are many counts of this clonotype. The chain couples TRBV4-3 to TRBJ1-1; D is unclear. V was trimmed by 1 base and J by 1 base, leaving 13 bases between them. The germline gives CDR1 LGHNA, CDR2 YSLEER. This CDR3 is built from 16 residues. CDR3 region: CASSQVTAGPNTEAFF. The CDR3, as DNA: TGCGCCAGCAGCCAAGTCACAGCCGGACCGAACACTGAAGCTTTCTTT.

This clonotype was observed at least ten times. The V gene is TRBV24-1, the J gene TRBJ1-5, with 8 bases fitting TRBD1. Trimming took 0 bases from V and 6 from J; bases not matched to a gene: 9. The CDR3 is made up of 17 amino acids. Per germline, CDR1 KGHDR and CDR2 SFDVKD. The CDR3 loop reads CATSDLWAGQEGQPQHF. The CDR3 DNA is TGTGCCACCAGTGATTTGTGGGCGGGACAGGAGGGTCAGCCCCAGCATTTT.

This clonotype was seen repeatedly, ten times or more. This chain links TRBV20-1 with TRBJ2-5; the D gene is possibly TRBD2 (6 bases). Germline loops: CDR1 DFQATT, CDR2 SNEGSKA (reference sequence). V dropped 0 bases and J dropped 4 bases, with 12 bases sitting between them. CDR3 length equals 14 residues. CDR3 in DNA: TGCAGTGCTAGAGAAACGTGGAGGGGAGAGACCCAGTACTTC. Translated: CSARETWRGETQYF.

This clonotype was counted many times. This chain uses TRBV7-6 with TRBJ2-7, with 7 bases that match TRBD2. The CDR3 contains 14 residues. Looked up from germline, CDR1 is SGHVS and CDR2 is FNYEAQ. J lost 0 bases, V lost 5 bases, and 4 bases had no gene match. Here the CDR3 reads CASSPSGSSYEQYF. The CDR3 nucleotides read TGTGCCAGCAGCCCTAGCGGTAGCTCCTACGAGCAGTACTTC. Combining the CDR3 with reference TRBV7-6 and TRBJ2-7 gives the whole variable domain GAGVSQSPRYKVTKRGQDVALRCDPISGHVSLYWYRQALGQGPEFLTYFNYEAQQDKSGLPNDRFSAERPEGSISTLTIQRTEQRDSAMYRCASSPSGSSYEQYFGPGTRLTVT.

At least ten counts were recorded for this clonotype. This chain connects TRBV2 to TRBJ1-2, with 7 bases aligning to TRBD1. The V and J ends lost 4 bases and 4 bases, in that order; junction bases with no gene match: 9. The CDR3 spans 15 residues. From germline, CDR1 is SNHLY and CDR2 FYNNEI. The CDR3: CASSVFEGAGYGYTF. The CDR3 nucleotides are TGTGCCAGCAGTGTGTTTGAGGGGGCCGGCTATGGCTACACCTTC.

Notes on this clonotype: One end of the junction is discordant with germline, which a read error may explain. The chain joins TRBV29-1 to TRBJ1-5, with D unclear. Looked up from germline, CDR1 is SQVTM and CDR2 is ANQGSEA. The length of the CDR3 is 13 residues. CDR3 region: CSVAGSRNQPRHF. DNA of the CDR3: TGCAGCGTTGCGGGGAGCCGAAATCAGCCCCGGCATTTT.

This clonotype was picked up many times. J is TRBJ1-5 and V is TRBV6-6; 11 positions agree with TRBD1. Germline loops: CDR1 MNHNY, CDR2 SVGAGI (reference sequence). This CDR3 is built from 15 residues. After removal of 6 bases from V and 5 bases from J, the junction contained 6 bases not matched to a gene. The CDR3 here is CASRRTGGRDQPQHF. CDR3 bases: TGTGCCAGCAGGAGGACAGGGGGCCGGGATCAGCCCCAGCATTTT.

There are many counts of this clonotype. The rearrangement uses TRBV4-3 and TRBJ2-1, with TRBD2 matching 9 bases. There are 14 residues in the CDR3. J lost 7 bases, V lost 4 bases, and 5 bases had no gene match. The germline V gene encodes CDR1 LGHNA and CDR2 YSLEER. This CDR3 is CASSPRLAVNEQFF. CDR3 sequence (DNA): TGCGCCAGCAGCCCTCGACTAGCGGTTAATGAGCAGTTCTTC.

Concerning this clonotype itself: This may be a read error, as it is one base from a much larger clone. The rearrangement uses TRBV6-2 or TRBV6-3 and TRBJ2-5; no reliable D call. The germline gives CDR1 MNHEY, CDR2 SVGEGT. This CDR3 has 14 amino acids. The CDR3 protein is CACSYSLSEETQYF. CDR3 in DNA: TGTGCCTGCAGTTACTCCCTTTCGGAAGAGACCCAGTACTTC.

This clonotype came up many times. V is TRBV7-2 and J is TRBJ2-4; TRBD2 matches at 9 bases. The V segment lost 1 base and the J segment 11 bases; nucleotides outside the gene matches: 12. Germline V CDR1 and CDR2: SGHTA, FQGNSA. This CDR3 is 16 amino acids long. CDR3 loop: CASSLGMTSGGYFQYF. The CDR3 coding sequence is TGTGCCAGCAGCTTAGGGATGACTAGCGGAGGGTATTTTCAGTACTTC.

This clonotype was picked up a small number of times. One base away lies a much larger clone, so this may be a sequencing read error. The chain is built from TRBV11-3 and TRBJ2-1; 7 bases map to TRBD1. Per the germline V gene, CDR1 is SGHNT and CDR2 is YENEEA. This CDR3 has 14 amino acids. The CDR3 sequence is CASGRDSSYSEQFF. The CDR3 region has the DNA TGTGCCAGCGGAAGGGACAGCTCCTACAGTGAGCAGTTCTTC.

This clonotype was found many times. This chain uses TRBV19 with TRBJ1-1; unclear D gene. Looked up from germline, CDR1 is LNHDA and CDR2 is SQIVND (reference sequence). This CDR3 is built from 13 residues. The V gene lost 9 bases and the J gene lost 0 bases, with 11 bases spanning the gap. The CDR3 DNA reads as TGTGCCAGCGAAAGTAATATGAACACTGAAGCTTTCTTT. The encoded protein is CASESNMNTEAFF.

This clonotype was found many times. This rearrangement joins TRBV29-1 to TRBJ2-2; maybe TRBD1 (5 bases). CDR3 length: 13 amino acids. V was pared by 4 bases and J by 7 bases, with 13 bases between. Germline V gives CDR1 SQVTM, CDR2 ANQGSEA. The DNA for the CDR3 is TGCAGCGTTGCAACAGGTTTTATCGGGGAGCTGTTTTTT. Protein sequence: CSVATGFIGELFF.

This clonotype was recorded at least ten times. The V call is TRBV10-3, the J call TRBJ1-2; 8 nucleotides align to TRBD1. V lost 6 bases to trimming and J lost 7 bases; unmatched junction nucleotides: 10. The CDR3 is made up of 14 amino acids. CDR1 and CDR2 (germline): ENHRY, SYGVKD. The CDR3 bases are TGTGCCATCAGGCCTCAGGGGGCGTTTGGTGGCTACACCTTC. Its protein product is CAIRPQGAFGGYTF.